This T cell receptor (beta chain) was observed in a study of regulatory T cells in long-lasting Graves disease. Study-level findings and limits: The TCR repertoire of persistent Graves' patients was less diverse than that of newly diagnosed ones.

Time point: newly diagnosed GD, antithyroid drugs for less than 3 months. Preparation of the TCR library used RNA extracted from PBMCs. Comment on this clonotype: Its specificity is unknown.

In building TCR beta libraries, iRepertoire HTBI primers were used together with Arm-PCR of CDR3 regions. TCRdb re-called the multiplex PCR reads through MiXCR, storing one row per CDR3 protein. The table includes 550,000 to 600,000 distinct CDR3 sequences, more than 15% detected once. Trimming took 1 base from V and 1 from J, leaving 17 bases between them. The CDR3 totals 18 residues. Looked up from germline, CDR1 is DFQATT and CDR2 is SNEGSKA (reference sequence). The same specimen was also included in a second study, on T cells in Graves' hyperthyroidism and ophthalmopathy. That investigation notes: The blood repertoire included most of the expanded thyroid clonotypes above 0.001. Ophthalmopathy onset followed model prediction by a median around 6.6 months.

This TCR derives from a man between 18 and 35 years old with Graves disease. The sample in question was peripheral blood mononuclear cells (PBMCs), obtained at new diagnosis, from a patient treated with antithyroid drugs. This chain uses TRBV20-1 with TRBJ2-6; D possibly corresponds to TRBD1 (6 bases). In nucleotides, the CDR3 is TGCAGTGCTAGAGGACCGGGACACTCGGTATCTGGGGCCAACGTCCTGACTTTC. This gives the protein CSARGPGHSVSGANVLTF.